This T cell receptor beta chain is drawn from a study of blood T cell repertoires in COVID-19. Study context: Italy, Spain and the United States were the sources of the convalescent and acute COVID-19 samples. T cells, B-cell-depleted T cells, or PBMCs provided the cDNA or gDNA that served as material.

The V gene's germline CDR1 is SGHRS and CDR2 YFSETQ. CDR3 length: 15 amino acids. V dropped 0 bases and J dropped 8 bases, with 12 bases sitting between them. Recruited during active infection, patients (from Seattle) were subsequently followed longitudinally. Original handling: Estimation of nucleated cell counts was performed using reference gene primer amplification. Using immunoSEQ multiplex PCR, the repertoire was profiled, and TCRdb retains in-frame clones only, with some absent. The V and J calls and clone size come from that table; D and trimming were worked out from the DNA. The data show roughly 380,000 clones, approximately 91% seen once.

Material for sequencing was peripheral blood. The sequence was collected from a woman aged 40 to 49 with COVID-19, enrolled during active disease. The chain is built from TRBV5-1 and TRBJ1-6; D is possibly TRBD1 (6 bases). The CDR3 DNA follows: TGCGCCAGCAGCTTGGGACAGGTGGAATATTCACCCCTCCACTTT. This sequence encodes CASSLGQVEYSPLHF.